The entry below describes one T cell receptor beta chain. Its antigen remains unknown. The sample comes from a study of human thymus T cells. Germline V gives CDR1 MDHEN, CDR2 SYDVKM. This CDR3 comprises 14 residues. With 7 bases removed from V and 2 bases from J, the gap between germline ends came to 14 bases. Whole-study results and caveats: Blood and thymic repertoires both appeared biased in V and J gene usage.

A roughly 0.5-1 mL peripheral blood aliquot was taken intraoperatively from four of eight donors. No fixed cell number was used; all available blood leukocytes supplied DNA. Measured with immunoSEQ multiplex PCR; TCRdb has only the in-frame clones, and not every one. The table has 40,000 to 45,000 clones, about 93% seen once. The sequence was obtained from a boy in the first two years of life with a congenital heart defect but otherwise immunologically healthy. The chain combines TRBV28 with TRBJ1-1; D possibly corresponds to TRBD1 (5 bases). The sequencing input was blood. For the CDR3, the DNA is TGTGCCAGCACTTGGGGCGGCTATAACACTGAAGCTTTCTTT. It specifies CASTWGGYNTEAFF. Filled out from reference TRBV28 and TRBJ1-1, the complete variable domain reads DVKVTQSSRYLVKRTGEKVFLECVQDMDHENMFWYRQDPGLGLRLIYFSYDVKMKEKGDIPEGYSVSREKKERFSLILESASTNQTSMYLCASTWGGYNTEAFFGQGTRLTVV.